The clone carrying this T cell receptor (beta chain) was detected only a few times. This entry comes from a study of blood T cells in healthy people across ages. Study-wide context: In model experiments, template switching was able to capture about one barcoded beta molecule for every two T cells that were present.

Donors were systemically healthy Caucasian individuals from Russia aged roughly 6 to 100 years. A second PCR of about 7 to 12 cycles used a sample-barcoded 5' primer and a J-beta primer mix. Every sample gave at least 3 million paired-end reads containing CDR3. TCRdb reprocessed the 5' RACE reads via MiXCR and lists one record per CDR3 protein. The sample contains around 600,000 distinct CDR3 sequences, about 45% of which appear only once. The germline CDR1 and CDR2 sequences are MNHNY and SVGAGI (reference sequence). This CDR3 is 16 amino acids long. V dropped 7 bases and J dropped 2; count of bases not matched to a gene: 10.

J is TRBJ2-2 and V is TRBV6-6, with 7 bases lining up with TRBD1. The sequence was obtained from an elderly man in good health. The sequencing input was blood. The CDR3 loop is CASTPSGTDNTGELFF. The CDR3 bases are TGTGCCAGCACCCCGTCCGGGACAGACAACACCGGGGAGCTGTTTTTT.